This TCR beta chain was documented in a study of T-cell reconstitution after alpha-beta-depleted transplantation in children. About this clonotype: The antigen is undetermined.

Trimming cost V 8 bases and J 7 bases; bases outside gene matches: 10. This CDR3 comprises 13 residues. Germline V gene data show CDR1 as MDHEN and CDR2 as SYDVKM. Study-wide findings and caveats: The authors attributed T-cell counts and diversity one year after transplant mostly to newly produced T cells. It was surviving recipient T cells and thymic progenitors that gave some patients high TCRbeta diversity at day 60. Reportedly, only several hundred clones from non-depleted graft cells drove alpha-beta T-cell counts at about two months.

As it was prepared, the TCRbeta library received unique molecular identifiers. In TCRdb, the PCR reads were re-called with MiXCR into one record per CDR3 protein. The table records around 440,000 distinct CDR3 sequences, roughly 15% of them present only once. The chain joins TRBV28 to TRBJ2-5; 7 positions match TRBD1. This clonotype was sampled from a boy in the first two years of life who had a stem cell transplant for Wiskott-Aldrich syndrome, so the T cells may come from the graft donor. This material consisted of PBMCs, mostly from graft donor cells, taken 360 days after TCRalphabeta/CD19-depleted stem cell transplant. CDR3 amino acids: CASQERGPGTQYF. CDR3 in DNA: TGTGCCAGCCAAGAGAGGGGGCCTGGGACCCAGTACTTC.